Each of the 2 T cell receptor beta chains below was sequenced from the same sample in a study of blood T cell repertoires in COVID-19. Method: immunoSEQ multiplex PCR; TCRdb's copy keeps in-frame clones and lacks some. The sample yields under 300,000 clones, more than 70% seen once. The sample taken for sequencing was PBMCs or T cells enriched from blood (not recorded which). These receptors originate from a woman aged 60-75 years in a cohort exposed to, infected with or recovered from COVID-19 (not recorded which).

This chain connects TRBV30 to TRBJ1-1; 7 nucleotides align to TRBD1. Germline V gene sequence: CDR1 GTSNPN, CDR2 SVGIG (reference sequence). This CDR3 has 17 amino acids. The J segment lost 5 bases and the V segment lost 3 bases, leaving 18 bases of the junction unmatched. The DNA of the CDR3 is TGTGCCTGGAGAAGGCCTGATTTGACAGGGCGGAGGACTGAAGCTTTCTTT. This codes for CAWRRPDLTGRRTEAFF.

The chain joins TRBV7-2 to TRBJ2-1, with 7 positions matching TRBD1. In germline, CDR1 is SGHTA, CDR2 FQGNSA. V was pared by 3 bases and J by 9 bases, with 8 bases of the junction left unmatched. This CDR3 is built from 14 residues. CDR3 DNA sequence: TGTGCCAGCAGCTTCGACAGGGTAAGTGGTGAGCAGTTCTTC. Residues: CASSFDRVSGEQFF.